This T cell receptor (beta chain) was obtained from a study of blood T cell repertoires in COVID-19. Study-wide context: COVID-19 samples from acute and convalescent phases originated in the United States, Italy and Spain. PBMCs, B-cell-depleted T cells, or T cells provided the cDNA or gDNA that made up the material.

CDR1 is GTSNPN and CDR2 is SVGIG in the germline V gene (reference sequence). V lost 1 base, J lost 1 base, and 0 bases stayed unmatched. The CDR3 sequence is 14 residues long. As handled by the study authors: For nucleated cells, counts were estimated from reference gene primer amplification. The assay was immunoSEQ multiplex PCR, and TCRdb's table has in-frame clones only and misses some. D and trimming were read from the DNA, whereas the V and J calls and clone size are those reported in that table. This sample has some 54,000 clones; about nine tenths occur once, and the top ten carry approximately 2.5%. On this clone itself: Other DNA sequences within the sample encode an identical CDR3.

This TCR was sampled from a man aged 55 to 70 with acute or convalescent COVID-19. Sample: peripheral blood. This rearrangement joins TRBV30 to TRBJ1-4; 7 positions agree with TRBD1. The CDR3 reads CAWSAGGTNEKLFF. The CDR3 DNA is TGTGCCTGGAGTGCAGGGGGAACTAATGAAAAACTGTTTTTT.